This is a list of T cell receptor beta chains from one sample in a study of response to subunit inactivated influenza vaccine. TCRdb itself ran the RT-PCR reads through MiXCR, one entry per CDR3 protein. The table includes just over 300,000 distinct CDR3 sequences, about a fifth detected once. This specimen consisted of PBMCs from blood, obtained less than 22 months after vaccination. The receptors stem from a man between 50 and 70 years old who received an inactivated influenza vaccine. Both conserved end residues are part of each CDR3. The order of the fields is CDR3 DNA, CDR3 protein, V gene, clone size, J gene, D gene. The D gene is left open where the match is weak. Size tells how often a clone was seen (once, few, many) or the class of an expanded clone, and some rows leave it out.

CDR3 DNA: TGTGCCAGCAGTTTAACTAGCGGGGGCTCCTACGAGCAGTACTTC; CDR3 protein: CASSLTSGGSYEQYF; V gene: TRBV12-3/TRBV12-4; clone size: .; J gene: TRBJ2-7; D gene: TRBD2
CDR3 DNA: TGTGCCAGCAGCCAAGGTCGGCTAGTGACAGATACGCAGTATTTT; CDR3 protein: CASSQGRLVTDTQYF; V gene: TRBV12-3/TRBV12-4; clone size: few; J gene: TRBJ2-3; D gene: .
CDR3 DNA: TGTGCCAGTAGTATCCCCAGGGGATCTCAGCAGCCCCAGCATTTT; CDR3 protein: CASSIPRGSQQPQHF; V gene: TRBV19; clone size: .; J gene: TRBJ1-5; D gene: .
CDR3 DNA: TGCGCCAGCAGCCAAGAACTTTTCTCTGGAAACACCATATATTTT; CDR3 protein: CASSQELFSGNTIYF; V gene: TRBV4-3; clone size: .; J gene: TRBJ1-3; D gene: .
CDR3 DNA: TGTGCCAGCAGTGACCTTCTCGTGGGCAATGAGCAGTTCTTC; CDR3 protein: CASSDLLVGNEQFF; V gene: TRBV2; clone size: few; J gene: TRBJ2-1; D gene: .
CDR3 DNA: TGTGCCAGCAGCTTAGGACTAGCGGGGCGGACCGGGGAGCTGTTTTTT; CDR3 protein: CASSLGLAGRTGELFF; V gene: TRBV11-2; clone size: .; J gene: TRBJ2-2; D gene: TRBD2
CDR3 DNA: TGTGCCAGCAGTGAATGGAGGGGAGATCAGCCCCAGCATTTT; CDR3 protein: CASSEWRGDQPQHF; V gene: TRBV6-1; clone size: many; J gene: TRBJ1-5; D gene: .
CDR3 DNA: TGTGCCAGCAGTCTTATCCCGGACAGGGGAAACCAGCCCCAGCATTTT; CDR3 protein: CASSLIPDRGNQPQHF; V gene: TRBV27; clone size: few; J gene: TRBJ1-5; D gene: TRBD1
CDR3 DNA: TGTGCCAGCAGTTTCTATCCAGGCCGTAACACTGAAGCTTTCTTT; CDR3 protein: CASSFYPGRNTEAFF; V gene: TRBV28; clone size: .; J gene: TRBJ1-1; D gene: .
CDR3 DNA: TGCAGTGCGACAGGACAGACCTATGGCTACACCTTC; CDR3 protein: CSATGQTYGYTF; V gene: TRBV20-1; clone size: many; J gene: TRBJ1-2; D gene: .
CDR3 DNA: TGCAGCGTACGCCTCCAAGAGACCCAGTACTTC; CDR3 protein: CSVRLQETQYF; V gene: TRBV29-1; clone size: .; J gene: TRBJ2-5; D gene: .
CDR3 DNA: TGTGCCAGCCACGCAGGGGACTATGGCTACACCTTC; CDR3 protein: CASHAGDYGYTF; V gene: TRBV7-9; clone size: .; J gene: TRBJ1-2; D gene: .
CDR3 DNA: TGTGCCAGCAGTCTACCACCCGGACAGATTTTC; CDR3 protein: CASSLPPGQIF; V gene: TRBV6-5; clone size: few; J gene: TRBJ1-2; D gene: .
CDR3 DNA: TGCGCCAGCAGCTCTGCAGGAGGGGTCCTCTCCTATGGCTACACCTTC; CDR3 protein: CASSSAGGVLSYGYTF; V gene: TRBV5-1; clone size: many; J gene: TRBJ1-2; D gene: .
CDR3 DNA: TGTGCCAGCAGTTACTCGGGACGGTTCACTGAAGCTTTCTTT; CDR3 protein: CASSYSGRFTEAFF; V gene: TRBV6-5; clone size: few; J gene: TRBJ1-1; D gene: .
CDR3 DNA: TGTGCCAGCAGCTCGGACAGGGCTAACTATGGCTACACCTTC; CDR3 protein: CASSSDRANYGYTF; V gene: TRBV5-5; clone size: many; J gene: TRBJ1-2; D gene: TRBD1
CDR3 DNA: TGCAGCGTTGAAGCCGGGACGGCTAATAGCAATCAGCCCCAGCATTTT; CDR3 protein: CSVEAGTANSNQPQHF; V gene: TRBV29-1; clone size: .; J gene: TRBJ1-5; D gene: .
CDR3 DNA: TGTGCCAGCAGACGTACGACTAGCGGATTCTATGGGGAGCTGTTTTTT; CDR3 protein: CASRRTTSGFYGELFF; V gene: TRBV6-2/TRBV6-3; clone size: .; J gene: TRBJ2-2; D gene: TRBD2
CDR3 DNA: TGTGCCACCAGCAGAGTTTCCCGCACAGATACGCAGTATTTT; CDR3 protein: CATSRVSRTDTQYF; V gene: TRBV15; clone size: .; J gene: TRBJ2-3; D gene: .
CDR3 DNA: TGTGCCAGCAGCCCAGGGGGTTCGAACACCGGGGAGCTGTTTTTT; CDR3 protein: CASSPGGSNTGELFF; V gene: TRBV9; clone size: few; J gene: TRBJ2-2; D gene: TRBD1
CDR3 DNA: TGTGCCAGCAGCCAGCTGACTCTGAACACCGGGGAGCTGTTTTTT; CDR3 protein: CASSQLTLNTGELFF; V gene: TRBV3-1; clone size: medium-sized; J gene: TRBJ2-2; D gene: .
CDR3 DNA: TGTGCCAGCAGTGCAGAGGGAACGGGCAATCAGCCCCAGCATTTT; CDR3 protein: CASSAEGTGNQPQHF; V gene: TRBV9; clone size: many; J gene: TRBJ1-5; D gene: .
CDR3 DNA: TGTGCCATCGCTAGCGGGAGTACCCACGAGCAGTACTTC; CDR3 protein: CAIASGSTHEQYF; V gene: TRBV28; clone size: once; J gene: TRBJ2-7; D gene: TRBD2
CDR3 DNA: TGCGCCAGCAGCCAAGCCCGGGAAGTCTCCTCTGGAAACACCATATATTTT; CDR3 protein: CASSQAREVSSGNTIYF; V gene: TRBV4-3; clone size: .; J gene: TRBJ1-3; D gene: .
CDR3 DNA: TGTGCCAGCAGCTGGGACGGAGCTAACTATGGCTACACCTTC; CDR3 protein: CASSWDGANYGYTF; V gene: TRBV5-5; clone size: .; J gene: TRBJ1-2; D gene: .
CDR3 DNA: TGTGCCAGCAGCTTAAAATTTCGGGGGTCCCACAATGAGCAGTTCTTC; CDR3 protein: CASSLKFRGSHNEQFF; V gene: TRBV7-3; clone size: .; J gene: TRBJ2-1; D gene: .
CDR3 DNA: TGTGCCAGCAGCCCAGATGTGGGCGAGCAGTACTTC; CDR3 protein: CASSPDVGEQYF; V gene: TRBV6-2/TRBV6-3; clone size: .; J gene: TRBJ2-7; D gene: .
CDR3 DNA: TGTGCCTGGAGTGTACACTCCGGCCAGCCCCAGCATTTT; CDR3 protein: CAWSVHSGQPQHF; V gene: TRBV30; clone size: few; J gene: TRBJ1-5; D gene: .
CDR3 DNA: TGTGCCACCAGCAGCTTCCGGGGACGGACTTTCTACAATGAGCAGTTCTTC; CDR3 protein: CATSSFRGRTFYNEQFF; V gene: TRBV15; clone size: .; J gene: TRBJ2-1; D gene: .
CDR3 DNA: TGTGCCAGCAGCTTAAGATCTAACTATGGCTACACCTTC; CDR3 protein: CASSLRSNYGYTF; V gene: TRBV7-9; clone size: many; J gene: TRBJ1-2; D gene: .
CDR3 DNA: TGTGCCAGCAGCTTAGAGGGACTAGCGCGAGAGACCCAGTACTTC; CDR3 protein: CASSLEGLARETQYF; V gene: TRBV11-2; clone size: .; J gene: TRBJ2-5; D gene: TRBD2
CDR3 DNA: TGCAGCGTTGAAAGGGGTAGCGGGGAATACGAGCAGTACTTC; CDR3 protein: CSVERGSGEYEQYF; V gene: TRBV29-1; clone size: few; J gene: TRBJ2-7; D gene: TRBD2
CDR3 DNA: TGCGCCAGCAGCCAAGATTATAGGACAGGAGAGCCTTATGGCTACACCTTC; CDR3 protein: CASSQDYRTGEPYGYTF; V gene: TRBV4-3; clone size: few; J gene: TRBJ1-2; D gene: TRBD1
CDR3 DNA: TGCAGTGCTGGACAGGGTGGGAATGAGCAGTTCTTC; CDR3 protein: CSAGQGGNEQFF; V gene: TRBV20-1; clone size: once; J gene: TRBJ2-1; D gene: TRBD1
CDR3 DNA: TGCAGTGCAAGATCACCTTACGGGAGGTCCTACAATGAGCAGTTCTTC; CDR3 protein: CSARSPYGRSYNEQFF; V gene: TRBV20-1; clone size: .; J gene: TRBJ2-1; D gene: TRBD2
CDR3 DNA: TGCAGCGCCCAAGGGTACCCCGGACTAGCGGGAGGTGCGGTATCCTACAATGAGCAGTTCTTC; CDR3 protein: CSAQGYPGLAGGAVSYNEQFF; V gene: TRBV29-1; clone size: .; J gene: TRBJ2-1; D gene: TRBD2
CDR3 DNA: TGTGCCAGCAGTTACACCCGGGACCTTAATCAGCCCCAGCATTTT; CDR3 protein: CASSYTRDLNQPQHF; V gene: TRBV6-5; clone size: many; J gene: TRBJ1-5; D gene: .
CDR3 DNA: TGTGCCATCAGTGTAGCGGGAAGCTCCTACGAGCAGTACTTC; CDR3 protein: CAISVAGSSYEQYF; V gene: TRBV10-3; clone size: .; J gene: TRBJ2-7; D gene: TRBD2
CDR3 DNA: TGCAGTGCCCACAGGGGAAACTATGGCTACACCTTC; CDR3 protein: CSAHRGNYGYTF; V gene: TRBV20-1; clone size: few; J gene: TRBJ1-2; D gene: TRBD1
CDR3 DNA: TGTGCCAGCAGCGTAGTAGGTAGCACAGATACGCAGTATTTT; CDR3 protein: CASSVVGSTDTQYF; V gene: TRBV7-9; clone size: .; J gene: TRBJ2-3; D gene: .
CDR3 DNA: TGTGCCAGCAGTATGACAGGGGAGTACCAGCCCCAGCAATTT; CDR3 protein: CASSMTGEYQPQQF; V gene: TRBV28; clone size: .; J gene: TRBJ1-5; D gene: TRBD1
CDR3 DNA: TGTGCCAGCAGCCAAGATGCGAGCCATCAGCCCCAGCATTTT; CDR3 protein: CASSQDASHQPQHF; V gene: TRBV4-2; clone size: many; J gene: TRBJ1-5; D gene: .
CDR3 DNA: TGCGCCAGCAGCGACAAGTATGAGCAGTTCTTC; CDR3 protein: CASSDKYEQFF; V gene: TRBV5-1; clone size: .; J gene: TRBJ2-1; D gene: .
CDR3 DNA: TGTGCCAGCAGCTTATCAGAATCTAGCGGGGGGTCTGAGCAGTTCTTC; CDR3 protein: CASSLSESSGGSEQFF; V gene: TRBV11-2; clone size: .; J gene: TRBJ2-1; D gene: TRBD2
CDR3 DNA: TGTGCCAGCCGGACGGGACAGGGTTTCGGGTCACCCCTCCACTTT; CDR3 protein: CASRTGQGFGSPLHF; V gene: TRBV27; clone size: .; J gene: TRBJ1-6; D gene: TRBD1
CDR3 DNA: TGTGCCAGTATGGACTCTAACTCCTACGAGCAGTACTTC; CDR3 protein: CASMDSNSYEQYF; V gene: TRBV19; clone size: few; J gene: TRBJ2-7; D gene: .
CDR3 DNA: TGTGCCAGCAGTGAGAAAATTACAGGGGAGATAAGTCAGCCCCAGCATTTT; CDR3 protein: CASSEKITGEISQPQHF; V gene: TRBV2; clone size: many; J gene: TRBJ1-5; D gene: TRBD1
CDR3 DNA: TGCGCCAGCAGCCAAGAAAGTCGAGCGGGAAATGGAATCTCCGAGCAGTACTTC; CDR3 protein: CASSQESRAGNGISEQYF; V gene: TRBV4-3; clone size: .; J gene: TRBJ2-7; D gene: TRBD2
CDR3 DNA: TGCGCCAGCAGCGAGGGTTTGAACACTGAAGCTTTCTTT; CDR3 protein: CASSEGLNTEAFF; V gene: TRBV5-1; clone size: many; J gene: TRBJ1-1; D gene: .
CDR3 DNA: TGTGCCAGCAGTTTATCGAGACATGAGACCCAGTACTTC; CDR3 protein: CASSLSRHETQYF; V gene: TRBV27; clone size: .; J gene: TRBJ2-5; D gene: .
CDR3 DNA: TGTGCCAGCAGCGGCGGGAGCCTCTACAATGAGCAGTTCTTC; CDR3 protein: CASSGGSLYNEQFF; V gene: TRBV9; clone size: .; J gene: TRBJ2-1; D gene: TRBD2
CDR3 DNA: TGTGCCAGCAGCCCGTCTTCTGCACGCTCCTACGAGCAGTACTTC; CDR3 protein: CASSPSSARSYEQYF; V gene: TRBV7-2; clone size: .; J gene: TRBJ2-7; D gene: .
CDR3 DNA: TGTGCCAGCAGCTCATGGACAGGGAACAATGAGCAGTTCTTC; CDR3 protein: CASSSWTGNNEQFF; V gene: TRBV7-2; clone size: few; J gene: TRBJ2-1; D gene: TRBD1
CDR3 DNA: TGCAGTGCTAGAGTGAAGGACGGACCGAGCGGCTACACCTTC; CDR3 protein: CSARVKDGPSGYTF; V gene: TRBV20-1; clone size: few; J gene: TRBJ1-2; D gene: .
CDR3 DNA: TGTGCCAGCAGTTTACCCCAGGAAATTGGCTACACCTTC; CDR3 protein: CASSLPQEIGYTF; V gene: TRBV12-3/TRBV12-4; clone size: many; J gene: TRBJ1-2; D gene: .
CDR3 DNA: TGTGCCAGCAGTTCGACAGACAGATACGAGCAGTACTTC; CDR3 protein: CASSSTDRYEQYF; V gene: TRBV27; clone size: .; J gene: TRBJ2-7; D gene: .
CDR3 DNA: TGTGCCAGCAGTGGACTAGCGGGGGCCCTCTACGAGCAGTACTTC; CDR3 protein: CASSGLAGALYEQYF; V gene: TRBV2; clone size: few; J gene: TRBJ2-7; D gene: TRBD2
CDR3 DNA: TGTGCCAGCAGCTTAGGAGGTCTGCCCAGCACAGATACGCAGTATTTT; CDR3 protein: CASSLGGLPSTDTQYF; V gene: TRBV7-9; clone size: few; J gene: TRBJ2-3; D gene: .
CDR3 DNA: TGCGCCAGCAGCTTGGTCGACAGCTCCTACAATGAGCAGTTCTTC; CDR3 protein: CASSLVDSSYNEQFF; V gene: TRBV5-1; clone size: many; J gene: TRBJ2-1; D gene: .
CDR3 DNA: TGTGCCACCAGTGACCCAAGTAGCGGGAGGGAGCGGAATGAGCAGTTCTTC; CDR3 protein: CATSDPSSGRERNEQFF; V gene: TRBV24-1; clone size: .; J gene: TRBJ2-1; D gene: TRBD2